The 31 T cell receptor beta chains in this list originate from one sample, sequenced in a study of T cells after yellow fever vaccination (dated by TCRdb to the late 2010s). The method was 5' RACE. Sequencing relied on an Illumina HiSeq 2500. TCRdb trimmed public reads at Q25 via fastp, called clones via MiXCR and kept in-frame beta chains. CDR3 protein duplicates are merged, each entry listing the most common genes and DNA. In all, the sample holds 150,000 or so distinct CDR3 sequences, and less than 9% of those were seen once. The ten largest clones capture 2.5% of the sample. In light of the paper, this sample's treatment or condition label describes: live attenuated yellow fever vaccine strain. The sequencing used CD4+ T cells sorted from PBMCs, collected less than 6 days after the first yellow fever vaccination. These receptors were taken from a young man who received the YFV17D yellow fever vaccine.

In this sample, this clonotype turned up many times. V and J are TRBV11-1 and TRBJ1-2, with D hard to call. The CDR3 covers 13 residues. The germline V gene encodes CDR1 SGHAT and CDR2 FQDESV (reference sequence). Trimming shortened V by 5 bases and J by 3 bases, and 10 bases separated the two germline ends. The CDR3 sequence: CASSPDSYYGYTF. The CDR3 DNA reads TGTGCCAGCAGCCCGGACTCTTACTATGGCTACACCTTC.

In its sample, this clonotype was seen many times. The rearrangement uses TRBV5-1 and TRBJ1-4; the match to TRBD1 covers 11 bases. Looked up from germline, CDR1 is SGHRS and CDR2 is YFSETQ. V lost 0 bases, J lost 8 bases, and 3 bases stayed unmatched. CDR3 length equals 15 residues. This chain's CDR3 is CASSLAGTGGEKLFF. The CDR3 nucleotides are TGCGCCAGCAGCTTGGCCGGGACAGGGGGGGAAAAACTGTTTTTT.

The table lists this clonotype with many counts. The V call is TRBV6-2 or TRBV6-3, the J call TRBJ1-1; D is unclear. Deletions cut 0 bases from V and 6 bases from J, with 11 bases between. Germline V gene lookup returns CDR1 MNHEY and CDR2 SVGEGT. The CDR3 covers 14 residues. The CDR3 protein is CASSYSTFSPEAFF. The CDR3 nucleotides are TGTGCCAGCAGTTACTCGACTTTTAGCCCTGAAGCTTTCTTT.

This clonotype was picked up a small number of times. The chain has TRBV7-8 and TRBJ2-1; D uncertain. The CDR3 contains 15 residues. Germline V CDR1 and CDR2: SGHVS, FQNEAQ. The V gene lost 1 base and the J gene lost 0 bases, with 7 bases spanning the gap. The CDR3 nucleotides are TGTGCCAGCAGCTTAGGCTTCCTCTCCTACAATGAGCAGTTCTTC. It codes for CASSLGFLSYNEQFF.

This clonotype was seen a few times. CDR3 residues: CASSPTPGYVYEQYF. CDR3 nucleotides: TGTGCCAGCAGCCCCACCCCGGGTTACGTCTACGAGCAGTACTTC. This sequence joins TRBV4-2 and TRBJ2-7, with D unresolved. This CDR3 has 15 residues. Germline V gene lookup returns CDR1 LGHNA and CDR2 YNFKEQ. The germline V and J ends were trimmed by 4 bases and 3 bases, with 16 bases remaining between them.

This chain joins TRBV5-6 and TRBJ2-5; perhaps D is TRBD1 or TRBD2 (6 bases each). This CDR3 is built from 15 residues. Germline V CDR1 and CDR2: SGHDT, YYEEEE. V lost 4 bases to trimming and J lost 5 bases, with 18 bases between them. The CDR3 bases are TGTGCCAGCAGCCCGGGGGACATCGAGGGGGAGACCCAGTACTTC. This translates into CASSPGDIEGETQYF.

This clonotype was picked up a small number of times. V is TRBV7-2 and J is TRBJ2-5; D possibly uses TRBD1 or TRBD2 (6 bases each). The germline gives CDR1 SGHTA, CDR2 FQGNSA. Trimming stripped 1 base from V and 8 bases from J, with 17 bases between. The CDR3 runs 15 residues. CDR3 in amino acids: CASSLEGGTFLTQYF. The CDR3 DNA follows: TGTGCCAGCAGCTTAGAGGGGGGAACCTTCCTCACCCAGTACTTC. Complete variable domain (other parts from reference TRBV7-2 and TRBJ2-5): GAGVSQSPSNKVTEKGKDVELRCDPISGHTALYWYRQSLGQGLEFLIYFQGNSAPDKSGLPSDRFSAERTGGSVSTLTIQRTQQEDSAVYLCASSLEGGTFLTQYFGPGTRLLVL.

V is TRBV20-1 and J is TRBJ2-1, with TRBD2 matching over 8 bases. J lost 2 bases, V lost 4 bases, and 4 bases had no gene match. Germline CDR1 DFQATT, CDR2 SNEGSKA (reference sequence). The CDR3 consists of 14 residues. CDR3 bases: TGCAGTGCTACGGACGGGGGGGCCTACAATGAGCAGTTCTTC. This codes for CSATDGGAYNEQFF.

The sample holds many counts of this clonotype. The gene calls are TRBV6-2 or TRBV6-3 and TRBJ2-3; 7 bases map to TRBD1. With 0 bases clipped from V and 2 bases from J, the junction kept 5 bases outside the gene matches. Looked up from germline, CDR1 is MNHEY and CDR2 is SVGEGT. The CDR3 consists of 16 residues. The CDR3 nucleotides are TGTGCCAGCAGTTACTCGATGGACAGGCACACAGATACGCAGTATTTT. Protein sequence: CASSYSMDRHTDTQYF.

This clonotype was detected ten times or more. The chain combines TRBV4-3 with TRBJ1-5; tentatively, D is TRBD1 (5 bases). This CDR3 has 14 amino acids. V dropped 0 bases and J dropped 2 bases, with 5 bases sitting between them. Germline V gene data show CDR1 as LGHNA and CDR2 as YSLEER. The CDR3 DNA follows: TGCGCCAGCAGCCAAGACAGGGGCAATCAGCCCCAGCATTTT. Translation: CASSQDRGNQPQHF.

Regarding this clonotype: A much larger clone sits a single nucleotide away, making a read error possible. The rearrangement uses TRBV6-2 or TRBV6-3 and TRBJ1-6; D not certain. The CDR3 totals 16 residues. Trimming took 4 bases from V and 1 from J, leaving 11 bases between them. Germline values: CDR1 MNHEY, CDR2 SVGEGT. The CDR3 DNA sequence: TGTGCCAGCAGTTCCGGAATTAGATCCTATAATTCACCCCTCCACTTT. Its protein is CASSSGIRSYNSPLHF.

At least ten counts were recorded for this clonotype. The chain has TRBV5-1 and TRBJ1-1; D is ambiguous. CDR1 is SGHRS and CDR2 is YFSETQ in the germline V gene. CDR3 size: 12 residues. V lost 0 bases, J lost 10 bases, and 10 bases lay in between. The CDR3 sequence: CASSLEGVGAFF. CDR3 nucleotide sequence: TGCGCCAGCAGCTTGGAGGGTGTCGGAGCTTTCTTT.

This clonotype was seen repeatedly, ten times or more. The V gene is TRBV5-1, the J gene TRBJ2-1, with 7 bases lining up with TRBD1. CDR3 length: 14 residues. Germline loops: CDR1 SGHRS, CDR2 YFSETQ. V lost 4 bases, J lost 9 bases, and 10 bases stayed unmatched. CDR3 region: CASSVGQLKGEQFF. CDR3 coding DNA: TGCGCCAGCAGCGTGGGACAGCTCAAAGGTGAGCAGTTCTTC.

This clonotype was counted at least ten times. J is TRBJ2-3 and V is TRBV29-1; perhaps D is TRBD1 or TRBD2 (5 bases each). This CDR3 region has 14 residues. Germline V lookup: CDR1 SQVTM, CDR2 ANQGSEA. Trimming stripped 4 bases from V and 11 bases from J, with 22 bases between. CDR3 sequence (DNA): TGCAGCGTTGGAAGATCTAGGGACCTCGGAGTGCAGTATTTT. Translation gives CSVGRSRDLGVQYF.

The rearrangement links TRBV5-1 to TRBJ1-4; 7 nucleotides align to TRBD1. The germline V gene encodes CDR1 SGHRS and CDR2 YFSETQ. J lost 6 bases, V lost 0 bases, and 5 bases had no gene match. The CDR3 length is 15 residues. The CDR3 here is CASSLEGARDEKLFF. Here the CDR3 DNA reads TGCGCCAGCAGCTTGGAGGGGGCACGAGATGAAAAACTGTTTTTT.

J is TRBJ2-5 and V is TRBV7-2; D may be TRBD1 (5 bases). CDR3 length: 12 residues. V gave up 6 bases and J gave up 5 bases, with 10 bases separating them. Germline V gene data show CDR1 as SGHTA and CDR2 as FQGNSA. This chain's CDR3 is CASSSGWETQYF. The CDR3 DNA follows: TGTGCCAGCAGTTCAGGGTGGGAGACCCAGTACTTC.

This clonotype has a handful of counts. This sequence joins TRBV19 and TRBJ2-5; D unresolved. The CDR3 sequence is 12 residues long. The germline V and J ends were trimmed by 4 bases and 4 bases, with 7 bases remaining between them. Germline CDR1 reads LNHDA; CDR2 reads SQIVND (reference sequence). The CDR3 sequence is CASSTVGETQYF. The CDR3, as DNA: TGTGCCAGTAGTACTGTGGGAGAGACCCAGTACTTC.

In this sample, this clonotype turned up many times. The rearrangement links TRBV12-3 or TRBV12-4 to TRBJ2-7; D not resolved. The CDR3 length is 13 residues. V lost 3 bases and J 2 bases, leaving 8 bases between the germline ends. In DNA form, the CDR3 reads TGTGCCAGCAGTTTTGGTGTCGCCTACGAGCAGTACTTC. It encodes CASSFGVAYEQYF.

This chain uses TRBV4-3 with TRBJ2-2; D gene unclear. Trimming stripped 3 bases from V and 0 bases from J, with 14 bases between. CDR3 length equals 17 residues. Germline V gene data show CDR1 as LGHNA and CDR2 as YSLEER. The CDR3 DNA reads TGCGCCAGCAGCCACCCCCTCGGCAGCGCGAACACCGGGGAGCTGTTTTTT. This gives the protein CASSHPLGSANTGELFF.

This clonotype was observed at least ten times. V and J are TRBV10-3 and TRBJ2-3; 12 bases are a match to TRBD2. From germline, CDR1 is ENHRY and CDR2 SYGVKD. The CDR3 has 14 amino acids. V gave up 8 bases and J gave up 4 bases; unmatched junction bases: 4. The CDR3 protein is CAIRTSGDADTQYF. The CDR3 DNA reads as TGTGCCATCCGGACTAGCGGGGATGCAGATACGCAGTATTTT.

The chain joins TRBV12-3 or TRBV12-4 to TRBJ1-1, with a possible D match to TRBD1 (5 bases). Trimming cost V 6 bases and J 1 base, with 15 bases left between them. This CDR3 has 15 amino acids. CDR3 DNA sequence: TGTGCCAGCAGCCCCCAGGGCACTACGAACACTGAAGCTTTCTTT. Amino acid sequence: CASSPQGTTNTEAFF.

The chain is built from TRBV11-1 and TRBJ2-1; unclear D gene. The CDR3 is made up of 14 amino acids. Germline CDR1 reads SGHAT; CDR2 reads FQDESV (reference sequence). V was cut by 3 bases and J by 3 bases, with 9 bases left in between. The DNA for the CDR3 is TGTGCCAGCAGCTTGGCGGTCAACTACAATGAGCAGTTCTTC. This sequence encodes CASSLAVNYNEQFF.

The chain combines TRBV19 with TRBJ1-1; D is possibly TRBD1 (5 bases). Germline values: CDR1 LNHDA, CDR2 SQIVND (reference sequence). The germline V and J ends were trimmed by 5 bases and 7 bases, with 17 bases remaining between them. This CDR3 contains 14 residues. This chain's CDR3 is CASSPDLDRGEAFF. The CDR3 nucleotides are TGTGCCAGTAGTCCGGACCTCGATAGGGGTGAAGCTTTCTTT.

The chain carries TRBV7-9 and TRBJ1-1; 9 bases match TRBD1. The CDR3 spans 16 residues. Germline V gene sequence: CDR1 SEHNR, CDR2 FQNEAQ (reference sequence). V lost 8 bases, J lost 0 bases, and 10 bases stayed unmatched. CDR3 sequence reads: CASGPGQGLVNTEAFF. The CDR3 DNA follows: TGTGCCAGCGGGCCGGGACAGGGACTAGTGAACACTGAAGCTTTCTTT.

There are many counts of this clonotype. The gene calls are TRBV5-1 and TRBJ1-1; D remains unclear. Germline CDR1 and CDR2: SGHRS and YFSETQ. The CDR3 contains 13 residues. Trimming removed 5 bases at V and 0 bases at J, with 8 bases between. The CDR3 protein is CASRDLMNTEAFF. CDR3 sequence (DNA): TGCGCCAGCAGGGATCTCATGAACACTGAAGCTTTCTTT.

V and J are TRBV7-7 and TRBJ2-5; D unresolved. Trimming took off 4 bases at V and 7 bases at J, with 16 bases between the two ends. From germline, CDR1 is SSHAT and CDR2 FNYEAQ (reference sequence). The CDR3 length is 14 residues. The CDR3 DNA reads TGTGCCAGCAGCTCGGCGATACCGGACGGGACCCAGTACTTC. As protein: CASSSAIPDGTQYF.

This clonotype was recorded at least ten times. This chain joins TRBV6-1 and TRBJ2-1, with 8 bases that match TRBD1. V trimming: 7 bases; J trimming: 14 bases; junction bases outside the gene matches: 13. Germline CDR1 reads MNHNS; CDR2 reads SASEGT. CDR3 length: 13 amino acids. The CDR3 region is CASTMRAGGVEFF. The CDR3 DNA reads as TGTGCCAGCACCATGAGGGCAGGGGGCGTCGAGTTCTTC.

This clonotype has ten or more counts. As DNA, the CDR3 is TGCAGTGCTAGAGAAGGGCCGAACTATGGCTACACCTTC. It codes for CSAREGPNYGYTF. J is TRBJ1-2 and V is TRBV20-1; D is unclear. The germline V gene encodes CDR1 DFQATT and CDR2 SNEGSKA (reference sequence). Trimming removed 0 bases from V and 2 bases from J, with 7 bases in between. This CDR3 is 13 amino acids long.

CDR3 residues: CASSLSLAADTQYF. CDR3 in DNA: TGTGCCAGCAGTTTATCTCTAGCGGCAGATACGCAGTATTTT. The V gene is TRBV27, the J gene TRBJ2-3; the match to TRBD2 covers 7 bases. From germline, CDR1 is MNHEY and CDR2 SMNVEV (reference sequence). The CDR3 sequence is 14 residues long. Trimming cost V 0 bases and J 4 bases; bases outside gene matches: 1.

In this sample, this clonotype turned up many times. This chain links TRBV12-3 or TRBV12-4 with TRBJ1-5, with 10 bases lining up with TRBD1. CDR3 length equals 14 residues. Losses at the gene ends were 6 bases for V and 6 bases for J; bases not matched to a gene: 5. CDR3 residues: CASRGQGDSQPQHF. CDR3 DNA sequence: TGTGCCAGCAGAGGACAGGGGGATAGTCAGCCCCAGCATTTT.

This clonotype was seen only a few times. The chain uses TRBV11-2 and TRBJ2-5; perhaps D is TRBD1 or TRBD2 (5 bases each). V lost 3 bases and J 5 bases, leaving 16 bases between the germline ends. CDR3 length: 15 residues. The V gene's germline CDR1 is SGHAT and CDR2 FQNNGV. In DNA, the CDR3 is TGTGCCAGCAGCTTCCGGGACGGCCACGGGGAGACCCAGTACTTC. Translating it yields CASSFRDGHGETQYF.